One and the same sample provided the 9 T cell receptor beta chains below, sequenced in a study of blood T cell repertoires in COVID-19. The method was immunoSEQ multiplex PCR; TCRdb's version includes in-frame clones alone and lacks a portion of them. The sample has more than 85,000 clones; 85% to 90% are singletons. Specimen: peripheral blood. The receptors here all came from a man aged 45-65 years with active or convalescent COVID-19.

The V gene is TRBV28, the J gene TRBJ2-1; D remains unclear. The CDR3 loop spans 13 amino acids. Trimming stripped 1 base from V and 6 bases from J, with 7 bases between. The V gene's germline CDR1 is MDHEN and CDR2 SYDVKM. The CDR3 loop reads CASSLSPFNEQFF. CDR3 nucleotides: TGTGCCAGCAGTTTATCCCCCTTCAATGAGCAGTTCTTC. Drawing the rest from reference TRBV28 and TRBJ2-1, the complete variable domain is DVKVTQSSRYLVKRTGEKVFLECVQDMDHENMFWYRQDPGLGLRLIYFSYDVKMKEKGDIPEGYSVSREKKERFSLILESASTNQTSMYLCASSLSPFNEQFFGPGTRLTVL.

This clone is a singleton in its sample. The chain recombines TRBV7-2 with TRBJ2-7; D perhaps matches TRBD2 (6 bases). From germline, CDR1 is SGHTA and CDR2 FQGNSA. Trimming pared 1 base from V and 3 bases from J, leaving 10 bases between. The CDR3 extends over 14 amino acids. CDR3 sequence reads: CASSLEEGIYEQYF. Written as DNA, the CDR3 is TGTGCCAGCAGCTTAGAGGAGGGTATCTACGAGCAGTACTTC.

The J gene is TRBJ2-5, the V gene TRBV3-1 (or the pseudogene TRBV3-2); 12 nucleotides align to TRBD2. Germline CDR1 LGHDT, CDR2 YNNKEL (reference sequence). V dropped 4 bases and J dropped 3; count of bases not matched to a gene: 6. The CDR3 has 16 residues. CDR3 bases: TGTGCCAGCAGCCCCAGAGCTAGCGGGGGGGAAGAGACCCAGTACTTC. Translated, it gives CASSPRASGGEETQYF.

The chain's CDR3 is CASSARTGAGANVLTF. CDR3 in DNA: TGTGCCAGCAGCGCCCGAACAGGGGCTGGGGCCAACGTCCTGACTTTC. The chain combines TRBV7-6 with TRBJ2-6; 7 bases fit TRBD1. The CDR3 extends over 16 amino acids. Germline V gives CDR1 SGHVS, CDR2 FNYEAQ. The V and J ends lost 5 bases and 2 bases, in that order; junction bases with no gene match: 6.

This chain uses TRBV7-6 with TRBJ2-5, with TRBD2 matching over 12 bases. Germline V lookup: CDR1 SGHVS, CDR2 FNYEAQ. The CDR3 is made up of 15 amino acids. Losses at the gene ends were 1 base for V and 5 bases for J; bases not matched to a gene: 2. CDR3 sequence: CASSLGLAGAETQYF. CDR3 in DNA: TGTGCCAGCAGCTTAGGACTAGCGGGGGCGGAGACCCAGTACTTC.

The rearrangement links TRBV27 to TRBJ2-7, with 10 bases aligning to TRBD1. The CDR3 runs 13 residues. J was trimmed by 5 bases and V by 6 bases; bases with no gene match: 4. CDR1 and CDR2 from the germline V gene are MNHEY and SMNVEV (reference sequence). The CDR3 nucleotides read TGTGCCAGCAGGCCGGGACAGGGGAACGAGCAGTACGTC. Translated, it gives CASRPGQGNEQYV.

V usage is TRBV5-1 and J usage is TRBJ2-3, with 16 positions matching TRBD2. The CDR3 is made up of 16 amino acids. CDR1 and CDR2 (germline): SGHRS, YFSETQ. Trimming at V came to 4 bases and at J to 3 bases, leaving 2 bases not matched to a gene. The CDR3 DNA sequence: TGCGCCAGCAGCAAGGGACTAGCGGGGGGGACAGATACGCAGTATTTT. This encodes CASSKGLAGGTDTQYF.

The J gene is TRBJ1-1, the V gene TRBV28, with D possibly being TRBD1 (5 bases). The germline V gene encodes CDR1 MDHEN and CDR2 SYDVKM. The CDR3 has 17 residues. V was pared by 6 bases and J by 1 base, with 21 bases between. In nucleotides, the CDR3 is TGTGCCAGCAGCACCGGGCCGCAGGGAGGGTGGAACACTGAAGCTTTCTTT. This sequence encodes CASSTGPQGGWNTEAFF.

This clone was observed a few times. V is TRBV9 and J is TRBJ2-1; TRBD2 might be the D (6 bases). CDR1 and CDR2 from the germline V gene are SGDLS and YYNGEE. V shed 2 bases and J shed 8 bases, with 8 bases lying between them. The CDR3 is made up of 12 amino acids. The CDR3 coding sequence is TGTGCCAGCAGCGTTGGGGAGGATGAGCAGTTCTTC. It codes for CASSVGEDEQFF.